These 16 T cell receptor beta chains share one sample of origin, sequenced in a study of vaccination and CD4 T cells after COVID-19. These receptors are not linked to any known antigen. Treatment: roughly nine-day PBMC culture with coronavirus spike peptide pools or control peptides (ViraFEST assay). The assay that was used to sequence DNA from cultured CD4+ T cells was the Oncomine TCR Beta short-read assay. TCRdb recomputed calls from the PCR reads with MiXCR, one row per CDR3 protein. The sample carries 14,000 to 15,000 distinct CDR3 sequences, just under 45% recorded once. The sequencing sample was made of CD4+ T cells from blood, cultured in vitro. Receptor source: a human donor who had recovered from COVID-19.

The chain recombines TRBV12-3 or TRBV12-4 with TRBJ1-6, with 7 bases lining up with TRBD1. The V and J ends lost 3 bases and 8 bases, in that order; junction bases with no gene match: 4. This CDR3 is built from 14 residues. The CDR3 DNA follows: TGTGCCAGCAGTTTGGGGACAGATTATTCACCCCTCCACTTT. It is translated as CASSLGTDYSPLHF.

This clonotype was counted only a few times. The chain combines TRBV7-6 with TRBJ2-2; D unclear. The V gene lost 0 bases and the J gene lost 4 bases, with 9 bases spanning the gap. Germline V lookup: CDR1 SGHVS, CDR2 FNYEAQ. This CDR3 has 15 residues. This CDR3 reads CASSLAVTTTGELFF. CDR3 DNA: TGTGCCAGCAGCTTAGCAGTGACCACCACCGGGGAGCTGTTTTTT.

The chain links TRBV6-2 or TRBV6-3 to TRBJ1-3; D ambiguous. The length of the CDR3 is 15 residues. Germline lookup yields CDR1 MNHEY and CDR2 SVGEGT. The V and J ends lost 0 bases and 2 bases respectively, with 8 bases between them. The CDR3 region has the DNA TGTGCCAGCAGTTACTCGTTGGGAGCTGGAAACACCATATATTTT. It encodes CASSYSLGAGNTIYF.

V and J are TRBV7-8 and TRBJ1-2; no clear D gene. Between the trimmed V and J ends, which lost 3 bases and 1 base, there was a span of 9 bases. Germline V gene data show CDR1 as SGHVS and CDR2 as FQNEAQ. The CDR3 is 14 residues long. CDR3 residues: CASSLRTVNYGYTF. As DNA, the CDR3 is TGTGCCAGCAGCTTGCGGACCGTTAACTATGGCTACACCTTC.

The chain links TRBV20-1 to TRBJ1-5, with D unresolved. Germline CDR1 DFQATT, CDR2 SNEGSKA (reference sequence). Trimming cost V 6 bases and J 0 bases, with 9 bases left between them. The CDR3 has 13 residues. CDR3: CSAWTGSNQPQHF. Written as DNA, the CDR3 is TGCAGTGCCTGGACTGGTAGCAATCAGCCCCAGCATTTT.

This clonotype was observed a few times. The rearrangement links TRBV28 to TRBJ1-2; D is undetermined. Germline V CDR1 and CDR2: MDHEN, SYDVKM. The length of the CDR3 is 12 residues. V lost 3 bases and J lost 4, with 6 bases in between. For the CDR3, the DNA is TGTGCCAGCAGTTTTGCACGCTATGGCTACACCTTC. It translates to CASSFARYGYTF.

This clonotype has more than one count but fewer than ten. CDR3 residues: CASSEGFRSYEQYF. Here the CDR3 DNA reads TGCGCCAGCAGTGAGGGGTTTCGGAGTTACGAGCAGTACTTC. The V gene is TRBV10-1, the J gene TRBJ2-7, with D hard to call. The CDR3 has 14 residues. Germline values: CDR1 WNHNN, CDR2 SYGVQD (reference sequence). The V gene lost 2 bases and the J gene lost 4 bases, with 12 bases spanning the gap.

The sample holds a few counts of this clonotype. The chain is built from TRBV2 and TRBJ2-7; D uncertain. The germline CDR1 and CDR2 sequences are SNHLY and FYNNEI. The CDR3 is 14 amino acids. V was clipped by 3 bases and J by 3 bases, with 12 bases between them. For the CDR3, the DNA is TGTGCCAGCAGTGAGATCGACAATAGCTACGAGCAGTACTTC. It specifies CASSEIDNSYEQYF. Based on the CDR3 plus reference TRBV2 and TRBJ2-7, the full variable domain is EPEVTQTPSHQVTQMGQEVILRCVPISNHLYFYWYRQILGQKVEFLVSFYNNEISEKSEIFDDQFSVERPDGSNFTLKIRSTKLEDSAMYFCASSEIDNSYEQYFGPGTRLTVT.

J is TRBJ2-7 and V is TRBV7-8, with D unresolved. This CDR3 is 14 amino acids long. The ends were cut back, 0 bases at V and 2 bases at J, with 8 bases in the middle. CDR1 is SGHVS, CDR2 FQNEAQ, per germline. CDR3 residues: CASSLAGGPYEQYF. Here the CDR3 DNA reads TGTGCCAGCAGCTTAGCCGGCGGCCCCTACGAGCAGTACTTC. Supplemented by reference TRBV7-8 and TRBJ2-7, the full variable domain reads GAGVSQSPRYKVAKRGQDVALRCDPISGHVSLFWYQQALGQGPEFLTYFQNEAQLDKSGLPSDRFFAERPEGSVSTLKIQRTQQEDSAVYLCASSLAGGPYEQYFGPGTRLTVT.

V usage is TRBV20-1 and J usage is TRBJ2-3, with 8 bases aligning to TRBD1. J gave up 6 bases and V 4 bases, and 12 bases lay outside the gene matches. The CDR3 has 15 residues. The germline CDR1 and CDR2 sequences are DFQATT and SNEGSKA (reference sequence). As DNA, the CDR3 is TGCAGTGCTACCAGAGGCGGACAGGGAAAGGATACGCAGTATTTT. Translation gives CSATRGGQGKDTQYF.

This chain uses TRBV4-1 with TRBJ2-2; 7 bases are shared with TRBD1. Germline V CDR1 and CDR2: MGHRA, YSYEKL. This CDR3 region has 19 residues. The V gene end was trimmed by 0 bases and the J gene end by 1 base; junction bases not matched to a gene: 11. CDR3 region: CASSQDRDRRRGNTGELFF. The DNA of the CDR3 is TGCGCCAGCAGCCAAGATCGGGACAGAAGAAGAGGGAACACCGGGGAGCTGTTTTTT.

A few counts support this clonotype. The rearrangement uses TRBV12-3 or TRBV12-4 and TRBJ2-7; 7 bases are a match to TRBD2. The CDR3 length is 16 residues. V shed 4 bases and J 3 bases; nucleotides not matched to a gene: 12. CDR3 in amino acids: CASSSGGGVGVYEQYF. CDR3 DNA sequence: TGTGCCAGCAGTTCCGGTGGGGGGGTCGGGGTCTACGAGCAGTACTTC.

This clonotype showed up just a few times. The genes are TRBV6-1 and TRBJ2-3; D gene uncertain. The CDR3 contains 12 residues. The V end lost 6 bases, the J end lost 2 bases, and 6 bases lay between the germline ends. Germline lookup yields CDR1 MNHNS and CDR2 SASEGT. CDR3 in amino acids: CASSLYTDTQYF. CDR3 nucleotide sequence: TGTGCCAGCAGCCTGTACACAGATACGCAGTATTTT.

The table lists this clonotype with a few counts. This sequence joins TRBV27 and TRBJ2-7; TRBD1 aligns across 9 bases. The V segment lost 4 bases and the J segment 5 bases; nucleotides outside the gene matches: 9. Germline V gene sequence: CDR1 MNHEY, CDR2 SMNVEV (reference sequence). CDR3 length: 15 amino acids. The CDR3, as DNA: TGTGCCAGCAGTTCATACGGACAGGGGAACGACGAGCAGTACTTC. This translates into CASSSYGQGNDEQYF.

The chain is built from TRBV6-1 and TRBJ1-6; TRBD1 is a possible D gene (6 bases). Between the trimmed V and J ends, which lost 1 base and 6 bases, there was a span of 13 bases. The CDR3 is 16 residues long. Per germline, CDR1 MNHNS and CDR2 SASEGT. Here the CDR3 reads CASSEVGGQVNSPLHF. CDR3 in DNA: TGTGCCAGCAGTGAAGTGGGGGGGCAGGTTAATTCACCCCTCCACTTT.

The chain employs TRBV27 and TRBJ2-3; D ambiguous. CDR1 MNHEY and CDR2 SMNVEV come from the germline V gene (reference sequence). CDR3 length: 14 residues. Trimming pared 7 bases from V and 0 bases from J, leaving 11 bases between. The CDR3 nucleotides read TGTGCCAGCAATACCTACCTTAGCACAGATACGCAGTATTTT. This translates into CASNTYLSTDTQYF.